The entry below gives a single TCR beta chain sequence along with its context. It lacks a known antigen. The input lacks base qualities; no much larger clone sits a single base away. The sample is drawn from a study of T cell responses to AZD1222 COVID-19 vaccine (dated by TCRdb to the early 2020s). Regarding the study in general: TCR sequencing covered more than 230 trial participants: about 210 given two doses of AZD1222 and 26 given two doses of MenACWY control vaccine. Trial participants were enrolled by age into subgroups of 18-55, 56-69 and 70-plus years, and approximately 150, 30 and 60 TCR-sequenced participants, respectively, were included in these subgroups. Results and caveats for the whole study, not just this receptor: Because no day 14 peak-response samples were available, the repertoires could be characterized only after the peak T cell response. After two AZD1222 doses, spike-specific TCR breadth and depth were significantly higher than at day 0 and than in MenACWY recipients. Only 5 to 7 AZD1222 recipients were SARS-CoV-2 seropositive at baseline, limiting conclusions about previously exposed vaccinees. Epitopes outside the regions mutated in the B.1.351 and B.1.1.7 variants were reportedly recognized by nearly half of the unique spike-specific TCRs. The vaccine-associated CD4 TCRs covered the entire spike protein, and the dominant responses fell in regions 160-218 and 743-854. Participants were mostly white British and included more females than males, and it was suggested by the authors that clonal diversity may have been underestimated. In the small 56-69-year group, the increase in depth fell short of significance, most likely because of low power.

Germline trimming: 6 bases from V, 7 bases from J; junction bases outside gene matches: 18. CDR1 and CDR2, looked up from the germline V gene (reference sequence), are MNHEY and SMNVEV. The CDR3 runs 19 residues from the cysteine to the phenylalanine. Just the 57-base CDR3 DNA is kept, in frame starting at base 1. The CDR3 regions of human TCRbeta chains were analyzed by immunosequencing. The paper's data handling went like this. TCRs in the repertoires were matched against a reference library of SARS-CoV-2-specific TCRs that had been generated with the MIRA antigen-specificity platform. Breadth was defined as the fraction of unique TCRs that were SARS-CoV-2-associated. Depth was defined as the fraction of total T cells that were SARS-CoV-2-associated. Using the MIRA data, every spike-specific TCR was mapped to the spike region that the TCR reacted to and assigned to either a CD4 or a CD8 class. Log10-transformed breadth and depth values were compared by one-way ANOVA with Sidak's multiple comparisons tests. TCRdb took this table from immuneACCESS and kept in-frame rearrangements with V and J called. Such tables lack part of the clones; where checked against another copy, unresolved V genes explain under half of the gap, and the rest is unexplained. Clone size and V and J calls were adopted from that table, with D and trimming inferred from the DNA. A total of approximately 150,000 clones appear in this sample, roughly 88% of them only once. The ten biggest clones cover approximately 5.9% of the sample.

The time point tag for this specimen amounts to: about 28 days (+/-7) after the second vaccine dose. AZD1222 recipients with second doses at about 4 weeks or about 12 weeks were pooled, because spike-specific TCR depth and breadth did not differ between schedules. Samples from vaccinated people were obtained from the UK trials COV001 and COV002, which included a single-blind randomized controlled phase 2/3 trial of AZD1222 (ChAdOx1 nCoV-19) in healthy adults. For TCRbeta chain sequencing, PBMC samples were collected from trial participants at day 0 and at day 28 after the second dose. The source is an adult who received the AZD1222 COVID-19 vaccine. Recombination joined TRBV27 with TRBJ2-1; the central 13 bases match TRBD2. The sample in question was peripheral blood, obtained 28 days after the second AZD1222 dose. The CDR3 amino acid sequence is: CASRRGTSGTSTGKNEQFF. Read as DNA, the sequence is TGTGCCAGCAGACGAGGGACTAGCGGGACAAGCACGGGGAAAAATGAGCAGTTCTTC.